This T cell receptor beta chain derives from a study of T cells in Graves' hyperthyroidism and ophthalmopathy. Researchers took RNA transcripts and amplified the TCR beta CDR3 regions from them. In the first-round RT-PCR of the TCR CDR3, the HTBI primer set was used. TCRdb recomputed calls from the multiplex PCR reads with MiXCR, one row per CDR3 protein. The sample includes about 600,000 distinct CDR3 sequences, about a sixth of them seen just once. This clonotype has at least ten counts. CDR1 is DFQATT, CDR2 SNEGSKA, per germline (reference sequence). Germline trimming cut 7 bases from V and 1 base from J; bases unmatched to any gene: 8. The CDR3 loop spans 14 amino acids.

The TCR comes from a woman aged 40 to 50 with Graves' ophthalmopathy. The V and J genes are TRBV20-1 and TRBJ2-7; 9 bases line up with TRBD1. The sequencing sample was made of blood. The CDR3 DNA reads TGCAGTGGTACCCGGGACAGGGCGTCCTACGAGCAGTACTTC. It encodes CSGTRDRASYEQYF.